This T cell receptor (beta chain) came from a study of STAT5B mutations in CD4+ large granular lymphocyte leukemia. The CDR3 runs to 14 residues. V dropped 5 bases and J dropped 0; count of bases not matched to a gene: 0. Germline values: CDR1 LNHDA, CDR2 SQIVND (reference sequence). The table came from immunoSEQ multiplex PCR; TCRdb's copy has only in-frame clones and leaves some out. Counted here are more than 20,000 clones, 65% to 90% occurring once; the ten biggest clones make up less than 0.35%. Sequencing was performed on CD4+ T cells from blood buffy coats. This clonotype was sampled from a human donor in good health. This chain connects TRBV19 to TRBJ2-2, with TRBD1 matching 7 bases. In DNA, the CDR3 is TGTGCCAGTAGTGACAGGGCGAACACCGGGGAGCTGTTTTTT. Residues: CASSDRANTGELFF.